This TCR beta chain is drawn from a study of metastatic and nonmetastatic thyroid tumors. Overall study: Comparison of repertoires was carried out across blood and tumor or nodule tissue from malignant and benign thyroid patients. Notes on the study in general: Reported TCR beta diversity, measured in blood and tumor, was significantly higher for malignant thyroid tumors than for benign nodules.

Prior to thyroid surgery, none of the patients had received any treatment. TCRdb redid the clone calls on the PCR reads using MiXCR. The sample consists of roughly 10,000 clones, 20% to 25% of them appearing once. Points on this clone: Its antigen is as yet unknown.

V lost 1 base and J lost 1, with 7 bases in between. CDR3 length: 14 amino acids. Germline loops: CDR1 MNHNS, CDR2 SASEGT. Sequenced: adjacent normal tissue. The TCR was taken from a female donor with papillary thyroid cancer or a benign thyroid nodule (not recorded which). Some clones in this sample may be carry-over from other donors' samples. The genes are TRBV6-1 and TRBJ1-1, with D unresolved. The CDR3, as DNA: TGTGCCAGCAGTGAAGACGGGAGGAACACTGAAGCTTTCTTT. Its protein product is CASSEDGRNTEAFF.